Listed below are T cell receptor beta chains from one sample, sequenced in a study of T cells after yellow fever vaccination. Each CDR3 protein is one row after TCRdb ran MiXCR on the 5' RACE reads. The table lists 300,000 to 450,000 distinct CDR3 sequences, 6.2% of them singletons. The sample was PBMCs, taken 5 days after the yellow fever booster vaccination. The receptors here all came from a young man who received the YFV17D yellow fever vaccine. Both conserved end residues are part of each CDR3. The D gene is left open where the match is weak. Not all rows give a size; the values are once, few, many and, for expanded clones, a class.

J gene: TRBJ1-4
V gene: TRBV3-1
clone size: few
D gene: -
CDR3 DNA: TGTGCCAGCAGCCAGGGTGGCCTCTCCATTGAAAAACTGTTTTTT
CDR3 protein: CASSQGGLSIEKLFF

J gene: TRBJ2-5
V gene: TRBV5-1
clone size: many
D gene: -
CDR3 DNA: TGCGCCAGCAGCCGTGGGGTGGAGACCCAGTACTTC
CDR3 protein: CASSRGVETQYF

J gene: TRBJ1-2
V gene: TRBV9
clone size: few
D gene: -
CDR3 DNA: TGTGCCAGCAGCGCGGGACGGGCATTCTATGGCTACACCTTC
CDR3 protein: CASSAGRAFYGYTF

J gene: TRBJ2-1
V gene: TRBV5-1
clone size: -
D gene: TRBD2
CDR3 DNA: TGCGCCAGCAGCCCGTCTACAGTGTCCCCGGGGCGGGGGAGTTCCTACAATGAGCAGTTCTTC
CDR3 protein: CASSPSTVSPGRGSSYNEQFF

J gene: TRBJ2-5
V gene: TRBV20-1
clone size: few
D gene: -
CDR3 DNA: TGCAGTGCTACCCCCCGGGACAAGGTTATGACCCAGTACTTC
CDR3 protein: CSATPRDKVMTQYF

J gene: TRBJ2-2
V gene: TRBV5-1
clone size: many
D gene: -
CDR3 DNA: TGCGCCAGCAGTCCCGTGTCACGGGGGAACACCGGGGAGCTGTTTTTT
CDR3 protein: CASSPVSRGNTGELFF

J gene: TRBJ2-1
V gene: TRBV24-1
clone size: -
D gene: TRBD1
CDR3 DNA: TGTGCCACCAGTGACCCCTCTGACAGGGGAATCCACAATGAGCAGTTCTTC
CDR3 protein: CATSDPSDRGIHNEQFF

J gene: TRBJ2-1
V gene: TRBV11-3
clone size: once
D gene: TRBD2
CDR3 DNA: TGTGCCAGCAGCTCAAGGACTAGCGGCACCTACAATGAGCAGTTCTTC
CDR3 protein: CASSSRTSGTYNEQFF

J gene: TRBJ2-7
V gene: TRBV9
clone size: many
D gene: TRBD1
CDR3 DNA: TGTGCCAGCAGTACCGGGACAGGGGGTATCTACGAGCAGTACTTC
CDR3 protein: CASSTGTGGIYEQYF

J gene: TRBJ2-1
V gene: TRBV6-1
clone size: -
D gene: TRBD2
CDR3 DNA: TGTGCCAGCAGTGTTAGAACTAGCGGAGAGAATGAGCAGTTCTTC
CDR3 protein: CASSVRTSGENEQFF

J gene: TRBJ1-2
V gene: TRBV4-3
clone size: few
D gene: -
CDR3 DNA: TGCGCCAGCAGCCAAGGACTCCTGAAGGGCTACACCTTC
CDR3 protein: CASSQGLLKGYTF

J gene: TRBJ2-7
V gene: TRBV3-1
clone size: -
D gene: -
CDR3 DNA: TGTGCCAGCAGCACCTTAAAACGTCTCGCTATACACGAGCAGTACTTC
CDR3 protein: CASSTLKRLAIHEQYF

J gene: TRBJ2-7
V gene: TRBV7-2
clone size: few
D gene: -
CDR3 DNA: TGTGCCAGCAGCCCTGCCCCTAGCAGAACCTACGAGCAGTACTTC
CDR3 protein: CASSPAPSRTYEQYF

J gene: TRBJ1-4
V gene: TRBV29-1
clone size: few
D gene: -
CDR3 DNA: TGCAGCGTAGAAGGGACGGGGAATGAAAAACTGTTTTTT
CDR3 protein: CSVEGTGNEKLFF

J gene: TRBJ2-2
V gene: TRBV6-5
clone size: many
D gene: TRBD1
CDR3 DNA: TGTGCCAGCACCCGGCCCCCGACAGGGGGGAGCGGGGAGCTGTTTTTT
CDR3 protein: CASTRPPTGGSGELFF

J gene: TRBJ2-5
V gene: TRBV20-1
clone size: -
D gene: -
CDR3 DNA: TGCAGTGCTAGAGGGGGGGTTCTGGCAGAGACCCAGTACTTC
CDR3 protein: CSARGGVLAETQYF

J gene: TRBJ1-5
V gene: TRBV7-2
clone size: few
D gene: -
CDR3 DNA: TGTGCCAGCAGCTTAGATGGAGCGGGGGGTGCGAGGCCCCAGCATTTT
CDR3 protein: CASSLDGAGGARPQHF

J gene: TRBJ2-7
V gene: TRBV20-1
clone size: few
D gene: -
CDR3 DNA: TGCAGTGCTAGATCGGGGGCAGAACCCTACGAGCAGTACTTC
CDR3 protein: CSARSGAEPYEQYF

J gene: TRBJ1-6
V gene: TRBV20-1
clone size: few
D gene: TRBD1
CDR3 DNA: TGCAGTGCTAGGGGAAAGGACAGGGCGGTTTGGAATTCACCCCTCCACTTT
CDR3 protein: CSARGKDRAVWNSPLHF

J gene: TRBJ2-2
V gene: TRBV20-1
clone size: few
D gene: -
CDR3 DNA: TGCAGTGCTAAGGGGGACACCGGGGAGCTGTTTTTT
CDR3 protein: CSAKGDTGELFF

J gene: TRBJ1-3
V gene: TRBV4-3
clone size: few
D gene: -
CDR3 DNA: TGCGCCAGCAGCCACCTGTCTGGGGACTCTGGAAACACCATATATTTT
CDR3 protein: CASSHLSGDSGNTIYF

J gene: TRBJ2-1
V gene: TRBV7-8
clone size: few
D gene: -
CDR3 DNA: TGTGCCAGCAGCTTTTGGCGGACTATCAATGAGCAGTTCTTC
CDR3 protein: CASSFWRTINEQFF